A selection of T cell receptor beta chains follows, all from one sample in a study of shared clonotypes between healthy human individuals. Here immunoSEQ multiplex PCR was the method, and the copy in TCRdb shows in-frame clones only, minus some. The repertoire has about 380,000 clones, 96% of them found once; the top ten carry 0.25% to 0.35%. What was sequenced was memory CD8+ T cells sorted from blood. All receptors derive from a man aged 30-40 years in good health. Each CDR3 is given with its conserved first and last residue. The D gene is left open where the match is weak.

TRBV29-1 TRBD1 CSAGQGLAAGLETQYF
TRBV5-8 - CASSLLIRTENYNEQFF
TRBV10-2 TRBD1 CASGGGDRAIF
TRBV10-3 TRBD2 CAISLRGGSGGPGEQFF
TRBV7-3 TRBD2 CASSLLGRESDTQYF
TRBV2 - CASSDGYNEQFF
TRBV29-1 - CSVESGSDTQYF
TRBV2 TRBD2 CASSPTKKREGPQILNEQFF
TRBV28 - CASSLFGVTNEKLFF
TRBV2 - CATKLEALRSTEAFF
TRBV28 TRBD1 CASSLGTGGGNQPQHF
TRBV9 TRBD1 CASSATGGVSYEQYF
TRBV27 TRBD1 CASRPGTGREQYF
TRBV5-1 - CASSYLPQGFEQYF
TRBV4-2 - CASSHRRTDTQYF
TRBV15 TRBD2 CATSRTRALAGHRTGDEQFF
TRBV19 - CASRGEVLATEAFF
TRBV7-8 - CASSLETRMGPREQYF
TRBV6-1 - CASSDGSTQYF
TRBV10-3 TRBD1 CAISLDRGQPQHF
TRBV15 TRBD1 CATSRQGANYGYTF
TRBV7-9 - CASSLAQGGYGYTF
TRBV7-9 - CASSLVNVGTDTQYF
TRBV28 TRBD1 CASSFWTPDRGRNEEYGYTF
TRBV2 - CASSSTGFRRNTIYF
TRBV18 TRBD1 CASSPDRGTEAFF
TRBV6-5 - CASRRGQGFLEQYF
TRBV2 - CASSVSFINEQFF
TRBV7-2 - CASSLPRLEQFF
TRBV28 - CASSFEAGIQPQHF
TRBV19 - CASSMVRGVGTDTQYF
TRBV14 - CASSQVDSFSGNTIYF
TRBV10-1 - CASSRGISTDTQYF
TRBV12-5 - CASGTGTSTDTQYF
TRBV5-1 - CASSGTGRIHEQYF